These T cell receptor beta chains were read from a single sample in a study of cytomegalovirus exposure and HLA in healthy donors. Libraries were prepared by immunoSEQ multiplex PCR; TCRdb keeps only in-frame clonotypes and omits some of them. The data hold about 120,000 clones, with more than 60% observed a single time. The sequenced material came from PBMCs. The origin of the receptors is a middle-aged man in good health and CMV-seropositive. The CDR3 runs from the conserved cysteine through the conserved F or W. The D gene is left open where the match is weak. Rows may omit the clone size; those that give it use once, few, many or a size class.

CDR3 protein,CDR3 DNA,V gene,D gene,clone size,J gene
CASSPPQGAGLTGELFF,TGTGCCAGCTCACCACCTCAGGGGGCCGGACTTACCGGGGAGCTGTTTTTT,TRBV18,TRBD1,-,TRBJ2-2
CASSLLDGLADNEQFF,TGTGCCAGCAGCTTACTCGACGGGCTAGCGGACAATGAGCAGTTCTTC,TRBV5-6,TRBD2,-,TRBJ2-1
CSVEGEQGAYSYNEQFF,TGCAGCGTTGAAGGGGAACAGGGGGCATACTCCTACAATGAGCAGTTCTTC,TRBV29-1,TRBD1,once,TRBJ2-1
CASSQGLAGGLTDTQYF,TGTGCCAGCAGCCAGGGACTAGCGGGGGGGCTCACAGATACGCAGTATTTT,TRBV5-6,TRBD2,-,TRBJ2-3
CASYRDSNYGYTF,TGTGCCAGCTACCGGGACTCTAACTATGGCTACACCTTC,TRBV6-5,-,-,TRBJ1-2
CARSLPTSGHYEQYF,TGTGCCAGAAGCTTGCCTACTAGCGGACACTACGAGCAGTACTTC,TRBV5-3,TRBD2,-,TRBJ2-7
CASRQGAAERTEAFF,TGTGCCAGTAGGCAGGGGGCGGCGGAACGCACTGAAGCTTTCTTT,TRBV19,TRBD1,few,TRBJ1-1
CASSSSRGYGYTF,TGTGCCAGCAGTTCCAGCCGGGGATATGGCTACACCTTC,TRBV6-4,-,few,TRBJ1-2
CACNEGLAGKGDTQYF,TGTGCCTGTAACGAGGGACTAGCGGGAAAAGGCGATACGCAGTATTTT,TRBV30,TRBD2,-,TRBJ2-3
CAISEDRSEQPQHF,TGTGCCATCAGTGAGGACAGGTCAGAGCAGCCCCAGCATTTT,TRBV10-3,-,-,TRBJ1-5
CATSSRGAYEQYF,TGTGCCACCAGCTCCCGAGGAGCGTACGAGCAGTACTTC,TRBV15,-,-,TRBJ2-7
CATTSEGDTQYF,TGTGCCACAACTAGCGAAGGAGATACGCAGTATTTT,TRBV10-3,TRBD2,-,TRBJ2-3
CASRVQTNTGELFF,TGTGCCAGCAGGGTCCAGACGAACACCGGGGAGCTGTTTTTT,TRBV2,-,few,TRBJ2-2
CASTWTGGEAFF,TGTGCCAGCACCTGGACAGGGGGTGAAGCTTTCTTT,TRBV2,TRBD1,-,TRBJ1-1
CASSPGTSTDTQYF,TGCGCCAGCAGCCCGGGGACTAGCACAGATACGCAGTATTTT,TRBV5-1,-,few,TRBJ2-3
CASSTPGTGGETQYF,TGTGCCAGCAGTACGCCCGGGACAGGGGGGGAGACCCAGTACTTC,TRBV28,TRBD1,-,TRBJ2-5
CASSRDLEREQYF,TGTGCCAGCAGCCGGGACTTGGAACGCGAGCAGTACTTC,TRBV5-6,-,few,TRBJ2-7
CASTPQGPSSQAFF,TGTGCCAGCACCCCACAGGGTCCTTCCTCCCAGGCTTTCTTT,TRBV6-1,-,few,TRBJ1-1
CASRGQGAYGYTF,TGTGCCAGCAGGGGACAGGGGGCGTATGGCTACACCTTC,TRBV11-2,TRBD1,few,TRBJ1-2
CASSDAPVVPLHF,TGCGCCAGCAGTGACGCTCCAGTGGTACCCCTCCACTTT,TRBV10-2,-,-,TRBJ1-6
CASSEGVGTEAFF,TGTGCCAGCAGTGAAGGCGTCGGCACTGAAGCTTTCTTT,TRBV2,-,few,TRBJ1-1
CASIPTPGQSSYEQYF,TGTGCCAGCATACCAACCCCCGGACAGAGCTCCTACGAGCAGTACTTC,TRBV2,-,-,TRBJ2-7
CASSQGPYEQYF,TGTGCCAGCAGCCAAGGGCCCTACGAGCAGTACTTC,TRBV14,-,-,TRBJ2-7
CASSLTPSTYHEQFF,TGTGCCAGCAGCTTAACCCCTAGCACCTACCATGAGCAGTTCTTC,TRBV13,-,-,TRBJ2-1
CATSRAGTGRVDGYTF,TGTGCCACCAGCAGAGCCGGGACAGGAAGAGTTGATGGCTACACCTTC,TRBV15,TRBD1,-,TRBJ1-2
CASSFDRGNGYTF,TGTGCCAGCAGCTTCGACAGGGGGAATGGCTACACCTTC,TRBV13,TRBD1,-,TRBJ1-2
CASSLQGVEQYF,TGTGCCAGCAGCCTACAGGGAGTCGAGCAGTACTTC,TRBV14,-,-,TRBJ2-7
CATGPPGHQNTGELFF,TGTGCCACCGGCCCCCCGGGACACCAGAACACCGGGGAGCTGTTTTTT,TRBV2,-,-,TRBJ2-2
CSVSTGGGYTF,TGCAGCGTTTCCACAGGGGGCGGCTACACCTTC,TRBV29-1,TRBD1,-,TRBJ1-2
CASSQDRTGSGANVLTF,TGCGCCAGCAGCCAAGATCGTACGGGCTCTGGGGCCAACGTCCTGACTTTC,TRBV4-1,-,-,TRBJ2-6
CASSLQGASNYGYTF,TGTGCCAGCAGCTTACAGGGGGCTTCCAACTATGGCTACACCTTC,TRBV11-2,TRBD1,few,TRBJ1-2
CASSIRQGTGNSPLHF,TGTGCCAGCAGCATTAGACAGGGTACAGGGAATTCACCCCTCCACTTT,TRBV5-6,TRBD1,few,TRBJ1-6
CASSWRGGNTEAFF,TGTGCCAGCAGCTGGAGGGGGGGGAACACTGAAGCTTTCTTT,TRBV11-2,-,few,TRBJ1-1
CASSYPDTQYF,TGTGCCAGCAGTTATCCGGATACGCAGTATTTT,TRBV6-6,-,few,TRBJ2-3
CASTGQVQETQYF,TGTGCCAGCACTGGACAGGTACAAGAGACCCAGTACTTC,TRBV2,TRBD1,few,TRBJ2-5
CASSLAFRGGSGANVLTF,TGTGCCAGCAGCTTAGCCTTCCGGGGGGGCTCTGGGGCCAACGTCCTGACTTTC,TRBV7-8,TRBD2,-,TRBJ2-6
CASSLQGTTEAFF,TGTGCCAGCAGCCTCCAGGGAACCACTGAAGCTTTCTTT,TRBV7-2,-,few,TRBJ1-1
CAITSGNEQFF,TGTGCCATCACTAGCGGCAATGAGCAGTTCTTC,TRBV10-3,TRBD2,-,TRBJ2-1
CASSLTGGNGYTF,TGTGCCAGCAGCTTGACAGGGGGTAATGGCTACACCTTC,TRBV6-6,TRBD1,few,TRBJ1-2
CASSPLGDRSFSPYGYTF,TGTGCCAGCTCACCATTAGGGGACAGGTCCTTTTCCCCCTATGGCTACACCTTC,TRBV18,TRBD1,few,TRBJ1-2
CASSLDYSGTYTGELFF,TGTGCCAGCAGCTTAGATTATAGCGGGACTTACACCGGGGAGCTGTTTTTT,TRBV7-2,TRBD2,-,TRBJ2-2